A single sample gave rise to the 28 T cell receptor beta chains below, sequenced in a study of blood T cells in healthy people across ages. The authors ran a second PCR of about 6 to 11 cycles using a sample-barcoded 5' primer and a J-beta primer mix. TCRdb fed the 5' RACE reads into MiXCR, producing one record per CDR3 protein. Counted here are roughly 900,000 distinct CDR3 sequences, roughly 26% occurring once; the ten biggest clones make up about 18%. Sample: blood. These receptor sequences come from an elderly woman in good health.

Regarding this clonotype: This may be a read error: a much more frequent sequence differs by one nucleotide. The rearrangement uses TRBV7-2 and TRBJ2-3; D ambiguous. The CDR3 totals 14 residues. Germline-derived CDR1 and CDR2 are SGHTA and FQGNSA. The CDR3 DNA reads TGTGCCAGCAGCCCCCTGGAAACCACAGATACGCTGTATTTT. Encoded protein: CASSPLETTDTLYF.

This clonotype was recorded many times. The J gene is TRBJ2-7, the V gene TRBV6-2 or TRBV6-3; 8 bases agree with TRBD2. This CDR3 comprises 16 residues. Germline V lookup: CDR1 MNHEY, CDR2 SVGEGT. Germline trimming cut 3 bases from V and 3 bases from J; bases unmatched to any gene: 10. The CDR3 DNA follows: TGTGCCAGCAGTTATCCCCCGGGACTAGGAGACTACGAGCAGTACTTC. Amino acid sequence: CASSYPPGLGDYEQYF.

V usage is TRBV6-5 and J usage is TRBJ2-3; 10 bases match TRBD2. The V and J ends lost 2 bases and 4 bases, in that order; junction bases with no gene match: 9. Germline V gene sequence: CDR1 MNHEY, CDR2 SVGAGI. This CDR3 region has 17 residues. CDR3 bases: TGTGCCAGCAGTTACCCGGGGCCTAGCGGGGGCCCAGATACGCAGTATTTT. Its protein product is CASSYPGPSGGPDTQYF.

The chain combines TRBV2 with TRBJ1-5; D gene ambiguous. V lost 8 bases and J 4 bases, leaving 15 bases between the germline ends. The CDR3 sequence is 14 residues long. Germline lookup yields CDR1 SNHLY and CDR2 FYNNEI. Written as DNA, the CDR3 is TGTGCCAGCGCTGGCTCTTCCCTAAATCAGCCCCAGCATTTT. As protein: CASAGSSLNQPQHF.

This clonotype was seen many times. The J gene is TRBJ2-5, the V gene TRBV29-1; either TRBD1 or TRBD2 may supply D (5 bases each). Germline V CDR1 and CDR2: SQVTM, ANQGSEA. This CDR3 is 14 amino acids long. V lost 7 bases to trimming and J lost 1 base, with 16 bases between them. CDR3 coding DNA: TGCAGCGGGAGCAAGAGGGACGGCCAAGAGACCCAGTACTTC. As protein: CSGSKRDGQETQYF.

This clonotype came up many times. The chain employs TRBV20-1 and TRBJ2-7; a possible D gene is TRBD1 (6 bases). Between the trimmed V and J ends, which lost 6 bases and 6 bases, there was a span of 24 bases. CDR3 size: 15 residues. Germline V gene data show CDR1 as DFQATT and CDR2 as SNEGSKA (reference sequence). The CDR3 region is CSAPRTQDSTGEQYF. As DNA, the CDR3 is TGCAGTGCACCAAGGACCCAGGACAGTACGGGCGAGCAGTACTTC.

This clonotype has only a few counts. The V and J genes are TRBV20-1 and TRBJ1-6, with D unresolved. The length of the CDR3 is 13 residues. Germline V gene lookup returns CDR1 DFQATT and CDR2 SNEGSKA (reference sequence). Trimming removed 5 bases from V and 7 bases from J, with 12 bases in between. CDR3 sequence: CSAWVGYNSPLHF. The CDR3 DNA sequence: TGCAGTGCTTGGGTAGGATACAATTCACCCCTCCACTTT.

The rearrangement links TRBV28 to TRBJ1-2; 10 nucleotides agree with TRBD1. After removal of 5 bases from V and 4 bases from J, the junction contained 10 bases not matched to a gene. The V gene's germline CDR1 is MDHEN and CDR2 SYDVKM. The CDR3 is 16 amino acids. The DNA for the CDR3 is TGTGCCAGCAGTAGTCGACAGGGGGCAACCTCCTATGGCTACACCTTC. It codes for CASSSRQGATSYGYTF.

This clonotype appeared a single time. Given a much more abundant clone one base away, this may be a read error. The V and J genes are TRBV7-2 and TRBJ2-5, with 9 bases aligning to TRBD1. The DNA end is more similar to TRBJ2-7, so the J call may be wrong. Per germline, CDR1 SGHTA and CDR2 FQGNSA. The CDR3 is 14 amino acids. The CDR3 is CAGSLVGTGYEQYF. The CDR3 region has the DNA TGTGCCGGCAGCTTAGTCGGGACAGGGTACGAGCAGTACTTC.

A few counts support this clonotype. The genes are TRBV20-1 and TRBJ2-4; 7 bases are a match to TRBD1. Germline CDR1 and CDR2: DFQATT and SNEGSKA (reference sequence). The CDR3 has 13 amino acids. J gave up 6 bases and V 6 bases, and 8 bases lay outside the gene matches. In DNA form, the CDR3 reads TGCAGTGCCCCTAGGGACAGTATAAACATTCAGTACTTC. Its protein is CSAPRDSINIQYF.

This clonotype has ten or more counts. This chain uses TRBV5-1 with TRBJ2-5; D tentatively reads TRBD1 or TRBD2 (5 bases each). V was trimmed by 7 bases and J by 1 base, leaving 17 bases between them. The CDR3 length is 15 residues. Germline V CDR1 and CDR2: SGHRS, YFSETQ. In DNA form, the CDR3 reads TGCGCCAGCGAGAGAAGGGGTGGAGGCCAAGAGACCCAGTACTTC. Amino acids: CASERRGGGQETQYF.

The sample holds many counts of this clonotype. The chain couples TRBV7-2 to TRBJ1-4, with D maybe TRBD1 (6 bases). This CDR3 is built from 15 residues. Deletions cut 5 bases from V and 5 bases from J, with 15 bases between. Per germline, CDR1 SGHTA and CDR2 FQGNSA. The CDR3 region is CASSTKQGPNEKLFF. The CDR3 coding sequence is TGTGCCAGCAGCACGAAACAGGGTCCAAATGAAAAACTGTTTTTT.

This clonotype was seen more than once but under ten times. This may be a read error: a much more frequent sequence differs by one nucleotide. V is TRBV7-2 and J is TRBJ2-5; maybe TRBD2 (6 bases). There are 14 residues in the CDR3. Germline CDR1 and CDR2: SGHTA and FQGNSA. The V end was cut by 3 bases, the J end by 11 bases, with 19 bases between. The CDR3 here is CASSLGGVHNEQYF. CDR3 nucleotide sequence: TGTGCCAGCAGCTTGGGGGGAGTACACAATGAGCAGTACTTC.

This clonotype was observed at least ten times. This chain links TRBV11-2 with TRBJ2-1; D is uncertain. The V and J ends lost 1 base and 0 bases respectively, with 10 bases between them. CDR3 length: 16 amino acids. CDR1 and CDR2 from the germline V gene are SGHAT and FQNNGV. CDR3 in DNA: TGTGCCAGCAGCTTAGCTCCGCTGAGCTCCTACAATGAGCAGTTCTTC. Amino acid sequence: CASSLAPLSSYNEQFF.

This clonotype has just a few counts. This chain connects TRBV12-3 or TRBV12-4 to TRBJ1-6; 7 positions match TRBD1. The CDR3 is 15 residues long. With 5 bases clipped from V and 3 bases from J, the junction kept 4 bases outside the gene matches. CDR3 nucleotides: TGTGCCAGCAGTGCCGGGACAGTCTATAATTCACCCCTCCACTTT. This sequence encodes CASSAGTVYNSPLHF.

This clonotype was observed at least ten times. The CDR3 loop reads CSARKTSTDTQYF. CDR3 DNA sequence: TGCAGTGCTAGAAAGACTAGCACAGATACGCAGTATTTT. The chain joins TRBV20-1 to TRBJ2-3; D is uncertain. V was cut by 2 bases and J by 0 bases, with 6 bases left in between. The CDR3 contains 13 residues. CDR1 is DFQATT and CDR2 is SNEGSKA in the germline V gene (reference sequence).

This rearrangement joins TRBV14 to TRBJ2-2; no firm D call. Between the trimmed V and J ends, which lost 4 bases and 5 bases, there was a span of 11 bases. CDR1 is SGHDN and CDR2 is FVKESK in the germline V gene. There are 14 residues in the CDR3. The CDR3 sequence: CASSREWGTGELFF. The CDR3 DNA sequence: TGTGCCAGCAGCCGAGAGTGGGGAACCGGGGAGCTGTTTTTT.

Only a few counts were recorded for this clonotype. The chain uses TRBV12-3 or TRBV12-4 and TRBJ1-1; D unresolved. The CDR3 sequence is 13 residues long. The V gene lost 3 bases and the J gene lost 1 base, with 6 bases spanning the gap. The CDR3 DNA sequence: TGTGCCAGCAGTTTTCGATGGAACACTGAAGCTTTCTTT. Protein: CASSFRWNTEAFF.

The table lists this clonotype with a few counts. J is TRBJ2-1 and V is TRBV28; unclear D gene. The DNA end lines up better with TRBJ2-7; the J call may be wrong. Germline V gene lookup returns CDR1 MDHEN and CDR2 SYDVKM. This CDR3 is 15 amino acids long. CDR3 DNA sequence: TGTGCCAGCAGTTTTTTCAGAAGCTCCTACAATGAGCAGTACTTC. Its translation: CASSFFRSSYNEQYF.

This clonotype was detected only a few times. The genes are TRBV6-5 and TRBJ2-3, with 10 nucleotides matching TRBD2. Per germline, CDR1 MNHEY and CDR2 SVGAGI. J lost 6 bases, V lost 6 bases, and 12 bases had no gene match. There are 16 residues in the CDR3. Here the CDR3 DNA reads TGTGCCAGCAGCCGTTTGGTAGCGGGGGGCCTGGATACGCAGTATTTT. It encodes CASSRLVAGGLDTQYF.

In this sample, this clonotype turned up a few times. This could be a read error, since a much larger clone is one nucleotide away. The chain uses TRBV7-2 and TRBJ2-1; tentatively, D is TRBD1 (5 bases). The J call may be faulty, since TRBJ2-7 better matches the DNA end. The CDR3 is 13 residues long. Germline V gives CDR1 SGHTA, CDR2 FQGNSA. DNA of the CDR3: TGTGCCAGCAGCTTAGAGCAGGGCAATGAGCAGTACTTC. This codes for CASSLEQGNEQYF.

As to this clonotype: An end of the junction does not agree with germline; a read error may underlie this. V is TRBV7-2 and J is TRBJ1-2, with 8 bases identical to TRBD1. Germline CDR1 reads SGHTA; CDR2 reads FQGNSA. The CDR3 is 14 residues long. Written as DNA, the CDR3 is TGTGCCGGCAGCTCCGACAGGGGTGGCTATGGCTACACCTTC. Amino acids: CAGSSDRGGYGYTF.

On this clonotype itself: One base away lies a much larger clone, so this may be a sequencing read error. The CDR3 ends on some other residue instead of the conserved phenylalanine or tryptophan, so this is likely a read error. The chain joins TRBV7-9 to TRBJ1-5, with D tentatively TRBD1 (6 bases). Germline lookup yields CDR1 SEHNR and CDR2 FQNEAQ (reference sequence). The CDR3 extends over 18 amino acids. V lost 2 bases to trimming and J lost 7 bases, with 24 bases between them. CDR3 region: CASSLLGEDRGRRQPQHC. CDR3 DNA: TGTGCCAGCAGCTTATTGGGGGAGGACAGAGGACGAAGGCAGCCCCAGCATTGT.

This clonotype has ten or more counts. The chain couples TRBV11-2 to TRBJ2-5, with D perhaps matching TRBD1 or TRBD2 (6 bases each). CDR1 and CDR2 (germline): SGHAT, FQNNGV. This CDR3 comprises 15 residues. The V gene lost 5 bases and the J gene lost 5 bases, with 18 bases spanning the gap. The CDR3 DNA is TGTGCCAGCAGCCTTCGGGGGCCGTTCGGGGAGACCCAGTACTTC. It specifies CASSLRGPFGETQYF.

This clonotype has at least ten counts. The V call is TRBV20-1, the J call TRBJ2-7; a weak D match, TRBD1 (6 bases). The CDR3 has 12 amino acids. V was clipped by 4 bases and J by 2 bases, with 9 bases between them. Germline V CDR1 and CDR2: DFQATT, SNEGSKA (reference sequence). The CDR3 DNA follows: TGCAGTGCTAAGACAGGAGCCTACGAGCAGTACTTC. It encodes CSAKTGAYEQYF.

The chain couples TRBV28 to TRBJ1-2; D is possibly TRBD1 (6 bases). CDR1 is MDHEN and CDR2 is SYDVKM in the germline V gene. The CDR3 has 13 residues. Trimming cost V 6 bases and J 6 bases, with 14 bases left between them. The CDR3 region has the DNA TGTGCCAGCAGCATCCCGGGGGGCGATGGCTACACCTTC. It translates to CASSIPGGDGYTF.

Ten or more counts support this clonotype. The chain combines TRBV24-1 with TRBJ2-3; D gene uncertain. The germline V and J ends were trimmed by 6 bases and 3 bases, with 9 bases remaining between them. The CDR3 extends over 13 amino acids. Germline assignment: CDR1 KGHDR and CDR2 SFDVKD. Here the CDR3 reads CATSSAPTDTQYF. The CDR3 DNA reads as TGTGCCACCAGTAGCGCTCCAACAGATACGCAGTATTTT.

This clonotype has a count of ten or more. The chain has TRBV7-9 and TRBJ2-1; D is ambiguous. The CDR3 runs to 15 residues. Between the trimmed V and J ends, which lost 6 bases and 4 bases, there was a span of 16 bases. Germline V CDR1 and CDR2: SEHNR, FQNEAQ (reference sequence). CDR3 sequence: CASRPRKAVYNEQFF. In DNA, the CDR3 is TGTGCCAGCAGACCCCGGAAGGCGGTTTACAATGAGCAGTTCTTC.